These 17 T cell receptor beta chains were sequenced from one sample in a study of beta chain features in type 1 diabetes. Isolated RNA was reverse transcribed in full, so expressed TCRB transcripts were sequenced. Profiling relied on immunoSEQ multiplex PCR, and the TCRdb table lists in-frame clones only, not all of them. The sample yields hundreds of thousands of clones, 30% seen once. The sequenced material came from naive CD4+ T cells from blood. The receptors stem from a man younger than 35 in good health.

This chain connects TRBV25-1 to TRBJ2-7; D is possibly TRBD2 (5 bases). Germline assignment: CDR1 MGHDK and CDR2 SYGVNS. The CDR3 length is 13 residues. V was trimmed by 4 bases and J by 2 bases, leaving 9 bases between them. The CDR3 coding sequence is TGTGCCAGCAGTGGGACTTTCCCCTACGAGCAGTACTTC. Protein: CASSGTFPYEQYF.

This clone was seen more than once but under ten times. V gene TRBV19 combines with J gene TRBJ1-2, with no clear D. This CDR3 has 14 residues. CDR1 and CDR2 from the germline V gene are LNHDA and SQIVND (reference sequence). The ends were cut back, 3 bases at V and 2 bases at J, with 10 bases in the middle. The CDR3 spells CASSIDTPNYGYTF. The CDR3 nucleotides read TGTGCCAGTAGTATCGACACTCCAAACTATGGCTACACCTTC. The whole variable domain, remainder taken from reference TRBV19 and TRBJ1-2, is DGGITQSPKYLFRKEGQNVTLSCEQNLNHDAMYWYRQDPGQGLRLIYYSQIVNDFQKGDIAEGYSVSREKKESFPLTVTSAQKNPTAFYLCASSIDTPNYGYTFGSGTRLTVV.

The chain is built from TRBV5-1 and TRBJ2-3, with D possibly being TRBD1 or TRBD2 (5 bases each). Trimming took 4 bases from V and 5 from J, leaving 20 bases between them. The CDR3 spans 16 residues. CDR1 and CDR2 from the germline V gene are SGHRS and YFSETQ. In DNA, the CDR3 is TGCGCCAGCAGCACCCGCCGGGACCTCCTTCAAGATACGCAGTATTTT. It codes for CASSTRRDLLQDTQYF.

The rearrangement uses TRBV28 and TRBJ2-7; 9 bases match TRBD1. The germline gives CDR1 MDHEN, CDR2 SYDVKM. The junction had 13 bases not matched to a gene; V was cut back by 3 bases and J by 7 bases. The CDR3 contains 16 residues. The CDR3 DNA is TGTGCCAGCAGTTTGGCCGGGACAGGGTTATTGGAGGAGCAGTACTTC. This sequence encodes CASSLAGTGLLEEQYF.

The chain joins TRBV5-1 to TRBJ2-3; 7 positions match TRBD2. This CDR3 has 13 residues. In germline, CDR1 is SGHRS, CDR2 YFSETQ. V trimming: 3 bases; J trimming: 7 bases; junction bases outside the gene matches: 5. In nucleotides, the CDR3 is TGCGCCAGCAGCTCGGCGGGAGACCATACGCAGTATTTT. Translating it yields CASSSAGDHTQYF.

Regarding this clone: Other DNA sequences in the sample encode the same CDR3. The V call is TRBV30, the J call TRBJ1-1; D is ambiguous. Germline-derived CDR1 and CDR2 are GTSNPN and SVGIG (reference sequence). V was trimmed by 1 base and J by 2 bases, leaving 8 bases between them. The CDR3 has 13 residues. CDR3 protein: CAWSARGNTEAFF. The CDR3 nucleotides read TGTGCCTGGAGTGCGCGAGGCAACACTGAAGCTTTCTTT. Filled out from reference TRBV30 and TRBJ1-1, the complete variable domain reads SQTIHQWPATLVQPVGSPLSLECTVEGTSNPNLYWYRQAAGRGLQLLFYSVGIGQISSEVPQNLSASRPQDRQFILSSKKLLLSDSGFYLCAWSARGNTEAFFGQGTRLTVV.

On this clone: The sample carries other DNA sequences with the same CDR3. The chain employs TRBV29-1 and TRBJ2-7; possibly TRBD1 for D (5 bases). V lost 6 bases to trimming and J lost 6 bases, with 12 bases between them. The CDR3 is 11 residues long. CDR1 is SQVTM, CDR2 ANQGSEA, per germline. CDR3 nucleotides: TGCAGCGTCGGGCGGACAACCGAGCAGTACTTC. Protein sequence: CSVGRTTEQYF.

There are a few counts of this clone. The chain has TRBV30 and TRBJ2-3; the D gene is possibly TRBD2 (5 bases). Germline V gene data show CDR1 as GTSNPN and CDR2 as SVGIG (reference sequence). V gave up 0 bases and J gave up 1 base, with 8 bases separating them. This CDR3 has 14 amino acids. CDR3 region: CAWSVQAGTDTQYF. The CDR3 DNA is TGTGCCTGGAGTGTACAAGCGGGCACAGATACGCAGTATTTT.

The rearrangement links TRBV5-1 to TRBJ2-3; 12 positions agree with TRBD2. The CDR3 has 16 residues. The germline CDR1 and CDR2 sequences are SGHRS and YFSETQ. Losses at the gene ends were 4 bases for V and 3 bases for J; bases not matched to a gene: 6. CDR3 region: CASSQGLAGPTDTQYF. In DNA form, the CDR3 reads TGCGCCAGCAGCCAAGGACTAGCGGGACCTACAGATACGCAGTATTTT.

CDR3 protein: CSVLGQGYAEQYF. The CDR3 DNA reads TGCAGCGTTCTGGGACAGGGGTACGCCGAGCAGTACTTC. The rearrangement joins TRBV29-1 to TRBJ2-7; 10 nucleotides match TRBD1. Germline-derived CDR1 and CDR2 are SQVTM and ANQGSEA. The V gene end was trimmed by 5 bases and the J gene end by 6 bases; junction bases not matched to a gene: 7. The CDR3 has 13 amino acids.

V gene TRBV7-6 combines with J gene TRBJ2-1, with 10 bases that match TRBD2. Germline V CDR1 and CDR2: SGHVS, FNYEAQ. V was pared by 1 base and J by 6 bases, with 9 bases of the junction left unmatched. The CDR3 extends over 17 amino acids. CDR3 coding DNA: TGTGCCAGCAGCTTAGATAAAGGCCTAGCGGGGGCCAATGAGCAGTTCTTC. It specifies CASSLDKGLAGANEQFF.

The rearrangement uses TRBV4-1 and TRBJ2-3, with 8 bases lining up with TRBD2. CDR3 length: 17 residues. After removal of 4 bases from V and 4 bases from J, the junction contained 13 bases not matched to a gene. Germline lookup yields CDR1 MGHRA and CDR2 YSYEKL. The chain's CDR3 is CASSPLMIAGYSDTQYF. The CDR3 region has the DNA TGCGCCAGCAGCCCTCTAATGATAGCGGGATATTCAGATACGCAGTATTTT.

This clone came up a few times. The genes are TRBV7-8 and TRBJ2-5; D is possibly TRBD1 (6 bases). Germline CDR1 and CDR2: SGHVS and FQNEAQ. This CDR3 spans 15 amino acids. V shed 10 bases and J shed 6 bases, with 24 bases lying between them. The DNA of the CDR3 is TGTGCCACCAGATCCGGACAGAGTTTCGTTCAGACCCAGTACTTC. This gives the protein CATRSGQSFVQTQYF. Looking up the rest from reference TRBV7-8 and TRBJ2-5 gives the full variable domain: GAGVSQSPRYKVAKRGQDVALRCDPISGHVSLFWYQQALGQGPEFLTYFQNEAQLDKSGLPSDRFFAERPEGSVSTLKIQRTQQEDSAVYLCATRSGQSFVQTQYFGPGTRLLVL.

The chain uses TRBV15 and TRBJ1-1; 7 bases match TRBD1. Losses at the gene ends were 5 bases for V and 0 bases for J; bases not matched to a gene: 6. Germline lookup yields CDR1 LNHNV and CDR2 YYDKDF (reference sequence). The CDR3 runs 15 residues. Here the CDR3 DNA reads TGTGCCACCAGCCCAACAGGGGCTATGAACACTGAAGCTTTCTTT. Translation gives CATSPTGAMNTEAFF.

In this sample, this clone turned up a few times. The CDR3 region is CASSNGAGPFNTQYF. In DNA form, the CDR3 reads TGTGCCAGCAGCAATGGAGCGGGGCCGTTTAATACGCAGTATTTT. The chain recombines TRBV7-9 with TRBJ2-3, with 7 bases lining up with TRBD2. V lost 5 bases, J lost 7 bases, and 12 bases stayed unmatched. Per germline, CDR1 SEHNR and CDR2 FQNEAQ (reference sequence). This CDR3 has 15 amino acids.

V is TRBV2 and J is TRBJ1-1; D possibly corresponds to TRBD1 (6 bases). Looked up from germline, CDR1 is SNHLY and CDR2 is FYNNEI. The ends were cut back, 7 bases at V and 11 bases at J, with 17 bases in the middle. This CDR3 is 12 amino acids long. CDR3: CASTQGGSGAFF. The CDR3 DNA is TGTGCCAGCACCCAAGGGGGATCTGGGGCTTTCTTT. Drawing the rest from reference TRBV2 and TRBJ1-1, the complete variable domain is EPEVTQTPSHQVTQMGQEVILRCVPISNHLYFYWYRQILGQKVEFLVSFYNNEISEKSEIFDDQFSVERPDGSNFTLKIRSTKLEDSAMYFCASTQGGSGAFFGQGTRLTVV.

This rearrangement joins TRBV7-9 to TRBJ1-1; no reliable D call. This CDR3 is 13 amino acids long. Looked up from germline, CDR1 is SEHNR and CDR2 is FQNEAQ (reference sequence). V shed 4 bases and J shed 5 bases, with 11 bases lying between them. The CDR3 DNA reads TGTGCCAGCAGCTCCCTTGGAGTTACTGAAGCTTTCTTT. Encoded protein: CASSSLGVTEAFF.